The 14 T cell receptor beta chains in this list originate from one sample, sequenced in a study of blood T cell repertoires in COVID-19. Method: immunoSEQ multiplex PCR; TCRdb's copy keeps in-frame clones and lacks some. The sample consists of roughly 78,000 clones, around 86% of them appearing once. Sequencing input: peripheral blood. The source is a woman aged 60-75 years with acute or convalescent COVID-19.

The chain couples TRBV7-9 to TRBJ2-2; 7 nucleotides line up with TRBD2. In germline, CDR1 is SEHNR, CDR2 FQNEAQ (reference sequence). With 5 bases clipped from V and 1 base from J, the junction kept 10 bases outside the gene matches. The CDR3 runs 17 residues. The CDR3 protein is CASSVVRGGGNTGELFF. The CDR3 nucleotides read TGTGCCAGCAGCGTCGTTCGGGGCGGGGGGAACACCGGGGAGCTGTTTTTT. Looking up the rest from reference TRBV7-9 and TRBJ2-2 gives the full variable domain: DTGVSQNPRHKITKRGQNVTFRCDPISEHNRLYWYRQTLGQGPEFLTYFQNEAQLEKSRLLSDRFSAERPKGSFSTLEIQRTEQGDSAMYLCASSVVRGGGNTGELFFGEGSRLTVL.

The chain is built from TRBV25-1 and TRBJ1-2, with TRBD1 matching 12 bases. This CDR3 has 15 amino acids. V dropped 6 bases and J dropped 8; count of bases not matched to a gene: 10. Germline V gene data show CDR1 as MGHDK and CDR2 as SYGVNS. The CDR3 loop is CASRDSGQGAMGYTF. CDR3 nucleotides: TGTGCCAGCAGGGACTCGGGACAGGGGGCAATGGGCTACACCTTC.

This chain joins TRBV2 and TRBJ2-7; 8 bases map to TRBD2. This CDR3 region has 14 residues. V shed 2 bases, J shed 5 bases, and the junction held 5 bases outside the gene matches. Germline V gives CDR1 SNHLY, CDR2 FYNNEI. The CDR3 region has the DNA TGTGCCAGCAGTGAACAGCGGGAGTCGGACGAGCAGTACTTC. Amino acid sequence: CASSEQRESDEQYF. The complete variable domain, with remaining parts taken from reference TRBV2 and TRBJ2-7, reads EPEVTQTPSHQVTQMGQEVILRCVPISNHLYFYWYRQILGQKVEFLVSFYNNEISEKSEIFDDQFSVERPDGSNFTLKIRSTKLEDSAMYFCASSEQRESDEQYFGPGTRLTVT.

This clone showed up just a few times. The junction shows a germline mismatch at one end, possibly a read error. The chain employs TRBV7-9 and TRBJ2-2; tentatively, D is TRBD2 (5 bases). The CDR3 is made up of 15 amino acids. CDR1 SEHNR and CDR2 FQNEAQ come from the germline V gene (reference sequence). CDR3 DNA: TGTGCCAGCAGGGAGAGGACGGGAAACACTGGGGAGCTGTTTTTT. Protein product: CASRERTGNTGELFF.

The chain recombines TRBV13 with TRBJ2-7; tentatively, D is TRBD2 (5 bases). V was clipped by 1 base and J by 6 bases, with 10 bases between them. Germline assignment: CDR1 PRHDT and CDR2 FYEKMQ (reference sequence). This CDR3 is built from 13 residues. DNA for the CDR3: TGTGCCAGCAGCTTAGAGCGGACGGGCGAGCAGTACTTC. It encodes CASSLERTGEQYF.

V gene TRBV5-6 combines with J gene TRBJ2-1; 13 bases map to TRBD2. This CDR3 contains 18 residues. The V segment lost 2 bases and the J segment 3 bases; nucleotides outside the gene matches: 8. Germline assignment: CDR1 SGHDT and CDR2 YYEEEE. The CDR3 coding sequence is TGTGCCAGCAGCTTCGATGGACTAGCGGGGGTCAACTACAATGAGCAGTTCTTC. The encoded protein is CASSFDGLAGVNYNEQFF.

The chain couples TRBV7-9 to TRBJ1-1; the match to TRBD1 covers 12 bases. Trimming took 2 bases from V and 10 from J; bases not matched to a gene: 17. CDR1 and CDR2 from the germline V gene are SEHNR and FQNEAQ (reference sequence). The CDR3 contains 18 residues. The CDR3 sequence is CASSLNSGTGGALKRAFF. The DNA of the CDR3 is TGTGCCAGCAGCTTAAATTCTGGGACAGGGGGCGCCTTGAAGCGAGCTTTCTTT.

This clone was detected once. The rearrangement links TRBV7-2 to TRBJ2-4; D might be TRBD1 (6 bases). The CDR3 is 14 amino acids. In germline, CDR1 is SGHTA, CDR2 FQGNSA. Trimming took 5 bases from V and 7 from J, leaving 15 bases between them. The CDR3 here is CASSTGQPGNIQYF. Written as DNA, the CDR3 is TGTGCCAGCAGCACCGGACAGCCTGGGAACATTCAGTACTTC.

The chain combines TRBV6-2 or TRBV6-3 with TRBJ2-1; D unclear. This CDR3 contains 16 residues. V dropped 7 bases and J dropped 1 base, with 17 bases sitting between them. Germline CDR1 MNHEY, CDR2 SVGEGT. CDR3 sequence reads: CASTPWAHGSYNEQFF. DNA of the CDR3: TGTGCCAGCACCCCCTGGGCGCACGGTTCCTACAATGAGCAGTTCTTC.

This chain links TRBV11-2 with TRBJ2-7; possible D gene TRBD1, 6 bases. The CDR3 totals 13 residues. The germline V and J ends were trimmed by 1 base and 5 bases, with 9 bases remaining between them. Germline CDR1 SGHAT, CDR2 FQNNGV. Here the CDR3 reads CASSLAQGNEQYF. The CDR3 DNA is TGTGCCAGCAGCTTAGCTCAGGGGAACGAGCAGTACTTC.

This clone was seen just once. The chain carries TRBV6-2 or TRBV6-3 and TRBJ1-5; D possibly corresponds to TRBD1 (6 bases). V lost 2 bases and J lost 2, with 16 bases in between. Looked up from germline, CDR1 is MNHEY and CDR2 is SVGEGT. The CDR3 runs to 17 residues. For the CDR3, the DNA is TGTGCCAGCAGTTACAGTACTCTTAACAGGGGCAATCAGCCCCAGCATTTT. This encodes CASSYSTLNRGNQPQHF.

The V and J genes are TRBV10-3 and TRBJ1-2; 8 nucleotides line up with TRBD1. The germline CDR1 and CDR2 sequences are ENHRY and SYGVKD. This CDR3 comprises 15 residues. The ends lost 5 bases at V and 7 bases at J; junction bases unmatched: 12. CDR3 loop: CAISLQGDLRVGYTF. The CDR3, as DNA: TGTGCCATCAGTTTACAGGGGGATCTAAGGGTTGGCTACACCTTC.

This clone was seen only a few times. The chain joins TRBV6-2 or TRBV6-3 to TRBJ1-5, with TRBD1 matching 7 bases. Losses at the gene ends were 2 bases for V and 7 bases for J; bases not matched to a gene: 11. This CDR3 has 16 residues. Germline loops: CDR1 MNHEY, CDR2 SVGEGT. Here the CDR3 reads CASSYPNRGKSQPQHF. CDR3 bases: TGTGCCAGCAGTTACCCAAACAGGGGAAAGTCCCAGCCCCAGCATTTT.

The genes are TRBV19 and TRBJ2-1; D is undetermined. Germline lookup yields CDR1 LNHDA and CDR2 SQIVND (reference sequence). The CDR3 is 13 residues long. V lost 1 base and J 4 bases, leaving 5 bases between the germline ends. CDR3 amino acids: CASSIVIYNEQFF. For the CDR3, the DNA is TGTGCCAGTAGTATAGTTATTTACAATGAGCAGTTCTTC.